This T cell receptor beta chain was obtained from a study of human CD8 memory T cell subsets. This CDR3 is built from 16 residues. Germline V gives CDR1 MDHEN, CDR2 SYDVKM. Making the TCR beta libraries relied on UMI-labeled 5' RACE. TCRdb re-called the 5' RACE reads; every CDR3 protein appears as one record, without DNA. Its table lists fewer than 11,000 distinct CDR3 sequences. TPEX denoted exhausted-like, CCR7+ PD-1+ TIGIT+ early memory CD8+ T cells. V and J are TRBV28 and TRBJ2-7; no DNA is available, so the TRBD1 call from TCRdb remains unchecked. Sequencing was carried out using CD8+ T cells from PBMCs. The clonotype originates from a human donor in good health. This chain's CDR3 is CASSLDYGTGLHEQYF.